What follows describes a single T cell receptor beta chain. The antigen remains undetermined. The data belong to a study of blood T cells in healthy people across ages. Findings and caveats of the study: No one knew whether donors had CMV, which possibly confounded expanded clonotype changes.

CDR3 length equals 14 residues. Germline trimming cut 4 bases from V and 11 bases from J; bases unmatched to any gene: 12. From germline, CDR1 is DFQATT and CDR2 SNEGSKA (reference sequence). Through a sample-barcoded 5' primer and a J-beta primer mix, a second PCR was run for roughly 7 to 12 cycles. MiXCR, run by TCRdb on the 5' RACE reads, gives a single entry per CDR3 protein. The profile shows fewer than 800,000 distinct CDR3 sequences, around a fifth of them singletons. Sequenced: blood. This chain uses TRBV20-1 with TRBJ1-3; 9 bases match TRBD1. This sequence originates from a man between 65 and 79 years old in good health. The CDR3 coding sequence is TGCAGTGCTATTCCCGGGACAGGGCTTGAGGCCATATATTTT. Amino acid sequence: CSAIPGTGLEAIYF.